This entry lists 30 T cell receptor beta chains sequenced from one sample in a study of blood T cell repertoires in COVID-19. Assay used: immunoSEQ multiplex PCR; TCRdb lists only in-frame clones, some missing. The table includes over 300,000 clones, around 87% detected once. The sample comprised peripheral blood. These receptors all stem from a man younger than 30 with active or convalescent COVID-19.

CDR3 sequence reads: CASSSGRDSLAKNIQYF. Here the CDR3 DNA reads TGCGCCAGCAGCTCGGGGCGGGACAGCCTAGCCAAAAACATTCAGTACTTC. The rearrangement joins TRBV5-1 to TRBJ2-4; possible D gene TRBD1, 7 bases. There are 17 residues in the CDR3. V lost 3 bases and J lost 0, with 16 bases in between. The V gene's germline CDR1 is SGHRS and CDR2 YFSETQ.

The chain is built from TRBV25-1 and TRBJ2-3; perhaps TRBD2 as D (6 bases). Germline-derived CDR1 and CDR2 are MGHDK and SYGVNS. V gave up 3 bases and J gave up 7 bases, with 20 bases separating them. The CDR3 extends over 16 amino acids. DNA for the CDR3: TGTGCCAGCAGTGACTTCACGGGGACTGACGAAAATACGCAGTATTTT. It translates to CASSDFTGTDENTQYF.

The rearrangement joins TRBV6-2 or TRBV6-3 to TRBJ2-5, with 10 positions matching TRBD2. V gave up 5 bases and J gave up 1 base; unmatched junction bases: 13. In germline, CDR1 is MNHEY, CDR2 SVGEGT. This CDR3 has 18 amino acids. CDR3 bases: TGTGCCAGCAGTGGTGGTTGGTCTAGCGGGAGTCTCCAAGAGACCCAGTACTTC. It specifies CASSGGWSSGSLQETQYF.

The genes are TRBV28 and TRBJ1-1; D not resolved. The V end lost 5 bases, the J end lost 2 bases, and 12 bases lay between the germline ends. This CDR3 is 14 amino acids long. CDR1 and CDR2 (germline): MDHEN, SYDVKM. The CDR3 nucleotides read TGTGCCAGCAGTCCCCGCAGGATCAACACTGAAGCTTTCTTT. Encoded protein: CASSPRRINTEAFF.

The chain recombines TRBV28 with TRBJ2-7; possibly TRBD1 for D (5 bases). CDR1 is MDHEN, CDR2 SYDVKM, per germline. This CDR3 region has 15 residues. Trimming removed 6 bases from V and 5 bases from J, with 20 bases in between. CDR3 nucleotide sequence: TGTGCCAGCAGACTCCTCCCGACAGTTACGCACGAGCAGTACTTC. Its translation: CASRLLPTVTHEQYF.

The J gene is TRBJ2-5, the V gene TRBV29-1; no clear D gene. The CDR3 consists of 13 residues. Germline CDR1 is SQVTM and CDR2 is ANQGSEA. Trimming removed 4 bases from V and 3 bases from J, with 12 bases in between. The CDR3 region has the DNA TGCAGCGTTGCCCCCACCGCGGAAGAGACCCAGTACTTC. This translates into CSVAPTAEETQYF.

This clone appeared once. The genes are TRBV6-6 and TRBJ2-7, with TRBD2 matching 8 bases. The CDR3 sequence is 14 residues long. V trimming: 2 bases; J trimming: 2 bases; junction bases outside the gene matches: 2. Per the germline V gene, CDR1 is MNHNY and CDR2 is SVGAGI (reference sequence). The CDR3 sequence: CASSYTSGPYEQYF. The CDR3 coding sequence is TGTGCCAGCAGTTACACTAGCGGTCCCTACGAGCAGTACTTC.

The chain links TRBV18 to TRBJ1-2, with 9 bases identical to TRBD1. This CDR3 has 13 amino acids. V trimming: 3 bases; J trimming: 7 bases; junction bases outside the gene matches: 3. Germline loops: CDR1 KGHSH, CDR2 LQKENI. The CDR3 spells CASSPGQGTGYTF. The CDR3 DNA follows: TGTGCCAGCTCACCGGGACAGGGCACTGGCTACACCTTC.

V usage is TRBV7-9 and J usage is TRBJ2-3, with 9 nucleotides matching TRBD1. Germline V gene sequence: CDR1 SEHNR, CDR2 FQNEAQ (reference sequence). J lost 2 bases, V lost 4 bases, and 7 bases had no gene match. The CDR3 consists of 16 residues. CDR3 amino acids: CASSSLEQGATDTQYF. The CDR3 DNA reads as TGTGCCAGCAGCTCCCTGGAACAGGGGGCCACAGATACGCAGTATTTT.

This chain links TRBV7-8 with TRBJ1-3; D uncertain. With 3 bases removed from V and 0 bases from J, the gap between germline ends came to 12 bases. Germline V gives CDR1 SGHVS, CDR2 FQNEAQ. There are 16 residues in the CDR3. In nucleotides, the CDR3 is TGTGCCAGCAGCTTGTCGGGGAGTATCTCTGGAAACACCATATATTTT. Translation gives CASSLSGSISGNTIYF.

The V and J genes are TRBV29-1 and TRBJ1-2; D not certain. The CDR3 loop spans 12 amino acids. Trimming pared 0 bases from V and 4 bases from J, leaving 6 bases between. Germline CDR1 SQVTM, CDR2 ANQGSEA. CDR3 bases: TGCAGCGTTGAAGATAGCAGCTATGGCTACACCTTC. It yields the protein CSVEDSSYGYTF.

A word on this clone: At the DNA level, this CDR3 is encoded by other sequences in the same sample as well. J is TRBJ2-7 and V is TRBV6-2 or TRBV6-3; D call uncertain. The V end lost 2 bases, the J end lost 2 bases, and 4 bases lay between the germline ends. The CDR3 length is 12 residues. Germline assignment: CDR1 MNHEY and CDR2 SVGEGT. DNA for the CDR3: TGTGCCAGCAGTTACCTAGCCTACGAGCAGTACTTC. This encodes CASSYLAYEQYF.

This sequence joins TRBV6-5 and TRBJ2-5; TRBD2 aligns across 10 bases. This CDR3 is 13 amino acids long. Germline V CDR1 and CDR2: MNHEY, SVGAGI. The V gene end was trimmed by 6 bases and the J gene end by 5 bases; junction bases not matched to a gene: 3. The CDR3 DNA reads TGTGCCAGCAGACTAGCGGGATCGGAGACCCAGTACTTC. Its translation: CASRLAGSETQYF.

V usage is TRBV5-1 and J usage is TRBJ1-5, with D possibly matching TRBD1 (6 bases). The V gene lost 4 bases and the J gene lost 7 bases, with 21 bases spanning the gap. Germline CDR1 and CDR2: SGHRS and YFSETQ. This CDR3 comprises 16 residues. CDR3 sequence reads: CASSPGQVVVSQPQHF. CDR3 coding DNA: TGCGCCAGCAGCCCGGGACAAGTGGTGGTCTCGCAGCCCCAGCATTTT.

This clone was detected a few times. The rearrangement joins TRBV6-2 or TRBV6-3 to TRBJ2-7; 7 bases are shared with TRBD1. This CDR3 is 14 amino acids long. Losses at the gene ends were 2 bases for V and 3 bases for J; bases not matched to a gene: 4. In germline, CDR1 is MNHEY, CDR2 SVGEGT. The CDR3 sequence is CASSYQGQNYEQYF. The CDR3 nucleotides read TGTGCCAGCAGTTACCAGGGACAGAACTACGAGCAGTACTTC.

The chain joins TRBV7-2 to TRBJ1-2, with 8 bases fitting TRBD1. The V and J ends lost 6 bases and 3 bases, in that order; junction bases with no gene match: 3. Germline V CDR1 and CDR2: SGHTA, FQGNSA. The CDR3 loop spans 13 amino acids. The CDR3 bases are TGTGCCAGCAGACGGACAGGGTACTATGGCTACACCTTC. Its translation is CASRRTGYYGYTF.

This chain joins TRBV24-1 and TRBJ1-5, with 8 bases aligning to TRBD1. This CDR3 comprises 14 residues. Germline CDR1 reads KGHDR; CDR2 reads SFDVKD. V was clipped by 8 bases and J by 6 bases; unmatched bases: 8. The CDR3 DNA reads TGTGCCACCATGGGACAGGCCAGCGGTCAGCCCCAGCATTTT. It codes for CATMGQASGQPQHF.

This clone was counted a few times. CDR3 region: CASSLLSVNNNSPLHF. The CDR3 nucleotides read TGTGCCAGCAGTTTATTGTCCGTTAACAATAATTCACCCCTCCACTTT. V is TRBV28 and J is TRBJ1-6; D uncertain. Germline V CDR1 and CDR2: MDHEN, SYDVKM. Trimming cost V 1 base and J 5 bases, with 12 bases left between them. CDR3 length: 16 residues. Combining the CDR3 with reference TRBV28 and TRBJ1-6 gives the whole variable domain DVKVTQSSRYLVKRTGEKVFLECVQDMDHENMFWYRQDPGLGLRLIYFSYDVKMKEKGDIPEGYSVSREKKERFSLILESASTNQTSMYLCASSLLSVNNNSPLHFGNGTRLTVT.

V and J are TRBV5-6 and TRBJ1-6; 7 nucleotides align to TRBD1. With V trimmed by 3 bases and J by 9 bases, 9 bases remained unmatched. This CDR3 spans 15 amino acids. Per germline, CDR1 SGHDT and CDR2 YYEEEE. CDR3 coding DNA: TGTGCCAGCAGCTCATACAGGGGAGGTGGTTCACCCCTCCACTTT. This gives the protein CASSSYRGGGSPLHF.

This sequence joins TRBV4-3 and TRBJ1-1; possibly TRBD1 for D (6 bases). The CDR3 contains 16 residues. Looked up from germline, CDR1 is LGHNA and CDR2 is YSLEER. Trimming took off 0 bases at V and 3 bases at J, with 14 bases between the two ends. This CDR3 reads CASSQDYRAGDTEAFF. The DNA for the CDR3 is TGCGCCAGCAGCCAAGATTACAGGGCAGGCGACACTGAAGCTTTCTTT.

The chain employs TRBV7-3 and TRBJ2-2; 9 nucleotides agree with TRBD1. V trimming: 5 bases; J trimming: 5 bases; junction bases outside the gene matches: 18. This CDR3 contains 19 residues. Germline V lookup: CDR1 SGHTA, CDR2 FQGTGA. The CDR3: CASSRRSASGTGWTGELFF. CDR3 bases: TGTGCCAGCAGCCGACGGAGCGCGTCGGGGACAGGGTGGACCGGGGAGCTGTTTTTT.

This clone showed up just once. CDR3 nucleotides: TGTGCCAGCAGCGTTATGACTAGCGGGGGGCCGCACAATGAGCAGTTCTTC. Translating gives CASSVMTSGGPHNEQFF. The chain recombines TRBV9 with TRBJ2-1, with 13 bases that match TRBD2. Per germline, CDR1 SGDLS and CDR2 YYNGEE. Trimming at V came to 2 bases and at J to 5 bases, leaving 7 bases not matched to a gene. The CDR3 totals 17 residues.

The V call is TRBV27, the J call TRBJ2-3; TRBD1 aligns across 7 bases. Germline assignment: CDR1 MNHEY and CDR2 SMNVEV (reference sequence). The CDR3 contains 15 residues. J was trimmed by 0 bases and V by 5 bases; bases with no gene match: 5. CDR3 amino acids: CASSPPGGSTDTQYF. The CDR3 coding sequence is TGTGCCAGCAGTCCCCCAGGGGGTAGCACAGATACGCAGTATTTT.

In this sample, this clone turned up once. The rearrangement uses TRBV6-5 and TRBJ1-2; 7 bases align to TRBD1. Losses at the gene ends were 7 bases for V and 0 bases for J; bases not matched to a gene: 5. The germline gives CDR1 MNHEY, CDR2 SVGAGI. The CDR3 sequence is 14 residues long. The CDR3 protein is CASNKGQTNYGYTF. CDR3 bases: TGTGCCAGCAACAAGGGACAGACTAACTATGGCTACACCTTC.

The V call is TRBV5-4, the J call TRBJ1-5; 10 bases agree with TRBD1. The CDR3 extends over 19 amino acids. Germline V gives CDR1 SGHNT, CDR2 YYREEE (reference sequence). J was trimmed by 0 bases and V by 4 bases; bases with no gene match: 13. CDR3 bases: TGTGCCAGCAGCATAGCGACAGGGGGCGAGATATATAGCAATCAGCCCCAGCATTTT. Protein sequence: CASSIATGGEIYSNQPQHF.

This CDR3 is CASSFYTSGGARELFF. Here the CDR3 DNA reads TGTGCCAGCAGCTTCTACACTAGCGGGGGGGCCCGGGAGCTGTTTTTT. V and J are TRBV7-9 and TRBJ2-2; TRBD2 matches 13 bases. This CDR3 has 16 amino acids. J lost 9 bases, V lost 3 bases, and 7 bases had no gene match. CDR1 SEHNR and CDR2 FQNEAQ come from the germline V gene (reference sequence).

The V call is TRBV24-1, the J call TRBJ1-5; 8 bases line up with TRBD1. The CDR3 contains 15 residues. Germline CDR1 KGHDR, CDR2 SFDVKD. V dropped 3 bases and J dropped 2; count of bases not matched to a gene: 2. CDR3 in DNA: TGTGCCACCAGTGATACGGGACAGGGCAATCAGCCCCAGCATTTT. Its protein product is CATSDTGQGNQPQHF.

The CDR3 DNA sequence: TGCGCCAGCAGCTTTAACCGACTCGGGGGGAACAATGAGCAGTTCTTC. Translated, it gives CASSFNRLGGNNEQFF. The chain combines TRBV5-1 with TRBJ2-1, with 7 bases matching TRBD2. The germline V gene has CDR1 SGHRS and CDR2 YFSETQ. The CDR3 sequence is 16 residues long. Losses at the gene ends were 2 bases for V and 5 bases for J; bases not matched to a gene: 10.

This chain joins TRBV5-5 and TRBJ1-2; D may be TRBD1 (6 bases). V lost 4 bases and J lost 5, with 12 bases in between. The CDR3 totals 13 residues. Looked up from germline, CDR1 is SGHKS and CDR2 is YYEKEE (reference sequence). The CDR3 spells CASSRDTWYGYTF. CDR3 nucleotide sequence: TGTGCCAGCAGCCGGGACACCTGGTATGGCTACACCTTC. The full variable domain, rest sourced from reference TRBV5-5 and TRBJ1-2, is DAGVTQSPTHLIKTRGQQVTLRCSPISGHKSVSWYQQVLGQGPQFIFQYYEKEERGRGNFPDRFSARQFPNYSSELNVNALLLGDSALYLCASSRDTWYGYTFGSGTRLTVV.

The chain couples TRBV6-5 to TRBJ2-6; TRBD1 matches 9 bases. This CDR3 is 14 amino acids long. The ends lost 8 bases at V and 4 bases at J; junction bases unmatched: 3. Germline-derived CDR1 and CDR2 are MNHEY and SVGAGI. Written as DNA, the CDR3 is TGTGCCAGCGACAGGGGGTACGGGGCCAACGTCCTGACTTTC. It encodes CASDRGYGANVLTF.